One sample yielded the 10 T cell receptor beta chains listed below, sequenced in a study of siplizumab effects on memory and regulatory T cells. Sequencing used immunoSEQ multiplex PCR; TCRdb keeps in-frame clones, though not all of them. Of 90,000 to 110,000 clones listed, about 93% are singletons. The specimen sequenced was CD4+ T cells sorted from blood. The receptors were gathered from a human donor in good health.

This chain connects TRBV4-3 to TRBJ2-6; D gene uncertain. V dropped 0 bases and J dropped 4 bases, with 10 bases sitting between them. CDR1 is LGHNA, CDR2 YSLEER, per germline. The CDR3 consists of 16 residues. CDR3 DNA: TGCGCCAGCAGCCAAGATATAGGAGCCGGGGCCAACGTCCTGACTTTC. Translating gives CASSQDIGAGANVLTF.

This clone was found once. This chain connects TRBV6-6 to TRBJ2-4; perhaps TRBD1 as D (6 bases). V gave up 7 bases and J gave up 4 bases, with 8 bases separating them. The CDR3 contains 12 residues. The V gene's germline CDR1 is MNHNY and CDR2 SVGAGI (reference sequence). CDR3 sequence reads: CASTDRKNIQYF. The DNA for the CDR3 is TGTGCCAGCACCGACAGGAAAAACATTCAGTACTTC.

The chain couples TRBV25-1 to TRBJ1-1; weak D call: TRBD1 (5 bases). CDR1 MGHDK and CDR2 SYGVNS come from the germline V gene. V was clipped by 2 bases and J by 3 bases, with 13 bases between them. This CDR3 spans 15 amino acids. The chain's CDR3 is CASSESQVGDTEAFF. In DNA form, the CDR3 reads TGTGCCAGCAGTGAAAGCCAGGTGGGGGACACTGAAGCTTTCTTT.

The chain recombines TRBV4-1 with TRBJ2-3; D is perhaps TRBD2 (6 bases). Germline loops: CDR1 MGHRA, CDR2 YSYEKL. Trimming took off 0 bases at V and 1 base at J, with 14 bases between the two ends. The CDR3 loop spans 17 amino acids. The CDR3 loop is CASSQERGSGRTDTQYF. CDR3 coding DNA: TGCGCCAGCAGCCAAGAGAGGGGTAGCGGACGCACAGATACGCAGTATTTT.

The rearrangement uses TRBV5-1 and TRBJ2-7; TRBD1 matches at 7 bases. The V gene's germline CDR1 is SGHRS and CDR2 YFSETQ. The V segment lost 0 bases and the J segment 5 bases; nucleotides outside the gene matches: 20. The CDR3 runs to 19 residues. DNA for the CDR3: TGCGCCAGCAGCTTGGGATTGGCACTACTCCAGGGGGTCGGCAACGAGCAGTACTTC. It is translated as CASSLGLALLQGVGNEQYF.

Written as DNA, the CDR3 is TGCGCCAGCAGCTCAGGGCTAAGAGATTCACCCCTCCACTTT. This sequence encodes CASSSGLRDSPLHF. This sequence joins TRBV5-1 and TRBJ1-6; possible D gene TRBD1, 5 bases. Looked up from germline, CDR1 is SGHRS and CDR2 is YFSETQ. V was clipped by 3 bases and J by 8 bases, with 12 bases between them. This CDR3 has 14 residues.

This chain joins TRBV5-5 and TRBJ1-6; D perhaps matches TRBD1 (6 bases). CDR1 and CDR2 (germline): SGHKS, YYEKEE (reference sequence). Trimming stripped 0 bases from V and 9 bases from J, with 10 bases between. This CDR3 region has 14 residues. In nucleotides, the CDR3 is TGTGCCAGCAGCTTGGGCACAGGGAGTTCACCCCTCCACTTT. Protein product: CASSLGTGSSPLHF.

CDR3 sequence (DNA): TGTGCCAGTCGACAGGGGGCTGGAGGCTACACCTTC. It encodes CASRQGAGGYTF. V gene TRBV19 combines with J gene TRBJ1-2, with TRBD1 matching 10 bases. The CDR3 loop spans 12 amino acids. V shed 8 bases and J 8 bases; nucleotides not matched to a gene: 5. From germline, CDR1 is LNHDA and CDR2 SQIVND (reference sequence).

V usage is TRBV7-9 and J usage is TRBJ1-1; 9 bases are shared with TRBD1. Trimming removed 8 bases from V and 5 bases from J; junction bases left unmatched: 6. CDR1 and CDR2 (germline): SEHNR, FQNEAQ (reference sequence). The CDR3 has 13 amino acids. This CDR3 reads CASGDRVRTEAFF. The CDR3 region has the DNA TGTGCCAGCGGGGACAGGGTGAGAACTGAAGCTTTCTTT.

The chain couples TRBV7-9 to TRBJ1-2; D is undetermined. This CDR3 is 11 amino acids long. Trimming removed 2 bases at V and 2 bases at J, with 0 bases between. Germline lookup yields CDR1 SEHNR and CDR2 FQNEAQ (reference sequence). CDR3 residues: CASSLNYGYTF. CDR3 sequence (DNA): TGTGCCAGCAGCTTAAACTATGGCTACACCTTC.